Described below is a single T cell receptor beta chain sequence and its context. The data were obtained in a study of early T cells in non-severe SARS-CoV-2 infection. The germline gives CDR1 LGHNT, CDR2 FRNRAP. The CDR3 is 14 amino acids. V lost 7 bases and J lost 5, with 17 bases in between. TCRdb used MiXCR to reprocess the 5' RACE reads, holding one entry per CDR3 protein. The sample has 20,000 to 25,000 distinct CDR3 sequences, 4.5% seen once; the top ten hold about a fifth. This TCR was recovered from an adult who was a healthcare worker with PCR-confirmed SARS-CoV-2 infection or an uninfected control (not recorded which). The material sequenced was whole blood. V usage is TRBV12-5 and J usage is TRBJ1-2; D is undetermined. The CDR3 DNA reads TGTGCTAGTGCCCCGCCCCAGGAACGTTATGGCTACACCTTC. This codes for CASAPPQERYGYTF.